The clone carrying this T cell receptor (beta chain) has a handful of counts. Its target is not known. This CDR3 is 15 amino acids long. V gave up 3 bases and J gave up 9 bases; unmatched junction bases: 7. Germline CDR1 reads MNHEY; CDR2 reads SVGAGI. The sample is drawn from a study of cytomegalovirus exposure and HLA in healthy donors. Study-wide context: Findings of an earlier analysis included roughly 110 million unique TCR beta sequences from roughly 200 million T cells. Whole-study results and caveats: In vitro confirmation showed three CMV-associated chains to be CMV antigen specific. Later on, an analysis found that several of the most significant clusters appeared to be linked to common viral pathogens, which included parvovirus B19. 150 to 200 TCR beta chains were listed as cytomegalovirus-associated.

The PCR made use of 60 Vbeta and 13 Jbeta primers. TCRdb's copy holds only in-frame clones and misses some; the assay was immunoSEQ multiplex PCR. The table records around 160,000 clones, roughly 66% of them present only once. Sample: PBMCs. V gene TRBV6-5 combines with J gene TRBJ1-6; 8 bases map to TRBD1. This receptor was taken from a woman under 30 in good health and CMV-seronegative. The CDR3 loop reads CASSYQTGVGSPLHF. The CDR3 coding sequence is TGTGCCAGCAGTTATCAGACAGGGGTGGGTTCACCCCTCCACTTT.